Each of the 2 T cell receptor beta chains below was sequenced from the same sample in a study of CD8+ T cells in alopecia areata (dated by TCRdb to the late 2010s). Library creation used the immunoSEQ multiplex PCR assay. For TCR sequencing, RNA was extracted from every sample and reverse transcribed into cDNA to serve as template. Here the immuneACCESS table is served through TCRdb, limited to in-frame sequences with V and J called. Missing clones are a known gap in these copies; in checked studies unresolved V genes cover under half, and the rest lacks a known reason. The sample table shows some 170,000 clones, and 67% are seen once. The ten largest account for around 10% of the sample. The intended sense of this specimen's time point label: baseline before oral tofacitinib. Sequenced here: CD8+ T cells sorted from blood, sampled at week 0. The receptors originated from a human donor with alopecia areata.

The chain carries TRBV29-1 and TRBJ2-5; D perhaps matches TRBD1 (6 bases). The length of the CDR3 is 15 residues. Between the trimmed V and J ends, which lost 6 bases and 1 base, there was a span of 18 bases. Germline V gene data show CDR1 as SQVTM and CDR2 as ANQGSEA. CDR3 in amino acids: CSVKLQGPGQETQYF. The CDR3 region has the DNA TGCAGCGTAAAATTACAGGGACCTGGCCAAGAGACCCAGTACTTC.

The J gene is TRBJ1-1, the V gene TRBV12-5; D not resolved. The CDR3 sequence is 13 residues long. The V gene's germline CDR1 is LGHNT and CDR2 FRNRAP. Trimming took 6 bases from V and 0 from J, leaving 8 bases between them. The CDR3 protein is CASGKNMNTEAFF. The DNA of the CDR3 is TGTGCTAGTGGAAAGAACATGAACACTGAAGCTTTCTTT.